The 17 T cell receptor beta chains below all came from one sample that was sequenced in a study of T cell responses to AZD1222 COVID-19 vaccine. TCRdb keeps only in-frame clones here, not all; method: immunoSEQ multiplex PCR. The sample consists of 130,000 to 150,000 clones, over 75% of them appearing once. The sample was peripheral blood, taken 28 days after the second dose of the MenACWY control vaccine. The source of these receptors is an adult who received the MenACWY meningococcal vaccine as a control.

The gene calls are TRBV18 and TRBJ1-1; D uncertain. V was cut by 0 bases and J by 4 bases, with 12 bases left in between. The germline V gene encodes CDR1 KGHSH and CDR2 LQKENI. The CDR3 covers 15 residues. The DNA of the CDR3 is TGTGCCAGCTCACCACCGGGTCGATTTGCCACTGAAGCTTTCTTT. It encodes CASSPPGRFATEAFF.

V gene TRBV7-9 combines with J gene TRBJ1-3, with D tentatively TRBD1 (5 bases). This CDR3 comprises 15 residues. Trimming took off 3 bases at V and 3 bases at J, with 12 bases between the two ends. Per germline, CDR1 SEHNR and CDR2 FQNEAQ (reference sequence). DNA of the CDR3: TGTGCCAGCAGCTTCACTCGGGGCAATGGAAACACCATATATTTT. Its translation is CASSFTRGNGNTIYF.

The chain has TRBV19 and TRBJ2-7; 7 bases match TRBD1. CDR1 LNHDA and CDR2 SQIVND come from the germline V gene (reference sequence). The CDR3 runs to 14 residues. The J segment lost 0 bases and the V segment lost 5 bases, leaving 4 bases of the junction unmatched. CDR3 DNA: TGTGCCAGTAGTGATGGACAGGCCTCCTACGAGCAGTACTTC. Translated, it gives CASSDGQASYEQYF. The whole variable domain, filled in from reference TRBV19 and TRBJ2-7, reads DGGITQSPKYLFRKEGQNVTLSCEQNLNHDAMYWYRQDPGQGLRLIYYSQIVNDFQKGDIAEGYSVSREKKESFPLTVTSAQKNPTAFYLCASSDGQASYEQYFGPGTRLTVT.

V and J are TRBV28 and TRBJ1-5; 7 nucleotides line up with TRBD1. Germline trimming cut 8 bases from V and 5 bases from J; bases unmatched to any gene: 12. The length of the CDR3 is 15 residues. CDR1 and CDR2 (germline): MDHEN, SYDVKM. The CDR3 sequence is CASRNVDRDYQPQHF. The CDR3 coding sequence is TGTGCCAGCCGAAATGTAGACAGGGATTATCAGCCCCAGCATTTT. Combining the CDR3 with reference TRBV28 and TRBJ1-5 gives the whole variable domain DVKVTQSSRYLVKRTGEKVFLECVQDMDHENMFWYRQDPGLGLRLIYFSYDVKMKEKGDIPEGYSVSREKKERFSLILESASTNQTSMYLCASRNVDRDYQPQHFGDGTRLSIL.

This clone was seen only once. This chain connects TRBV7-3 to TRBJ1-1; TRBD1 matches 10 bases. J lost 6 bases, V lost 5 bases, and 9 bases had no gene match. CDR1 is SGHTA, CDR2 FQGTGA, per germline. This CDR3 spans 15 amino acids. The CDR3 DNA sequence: TGTGCCAGCAGCCCCCTTCCGACAGGGGGCTCTGAAGCTTTCTTT. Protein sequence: CASSPLPTGGSEAFF.

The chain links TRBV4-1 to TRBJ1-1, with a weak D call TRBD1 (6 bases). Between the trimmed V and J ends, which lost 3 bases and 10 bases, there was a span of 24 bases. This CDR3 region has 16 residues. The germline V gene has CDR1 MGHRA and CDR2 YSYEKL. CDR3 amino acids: CASSQATSGTMTPAFF. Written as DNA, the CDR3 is TGCGCCAGCAGCCAGGCGACCTCCGGGACAATGACCCCAGCTTTCTTT.

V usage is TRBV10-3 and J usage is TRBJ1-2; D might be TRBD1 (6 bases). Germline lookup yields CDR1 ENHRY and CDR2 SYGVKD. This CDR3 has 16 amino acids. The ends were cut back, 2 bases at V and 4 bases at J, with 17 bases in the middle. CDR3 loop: CAISEGGAVAGYGYTF. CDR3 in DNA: TGTGCCATCAGTGAGGGGGGCGCCGTAGCAGGCTATGGCTACACCTTC.

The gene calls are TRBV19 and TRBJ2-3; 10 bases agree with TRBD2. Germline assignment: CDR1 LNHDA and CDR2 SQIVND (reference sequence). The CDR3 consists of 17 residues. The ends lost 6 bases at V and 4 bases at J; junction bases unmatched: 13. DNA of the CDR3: TGTGCCAGTAGCACCCGGGCTAGCGGGAGCTTTCCAGATACGCAGTATTTT. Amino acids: CASSTRASGSFPDTQYF.

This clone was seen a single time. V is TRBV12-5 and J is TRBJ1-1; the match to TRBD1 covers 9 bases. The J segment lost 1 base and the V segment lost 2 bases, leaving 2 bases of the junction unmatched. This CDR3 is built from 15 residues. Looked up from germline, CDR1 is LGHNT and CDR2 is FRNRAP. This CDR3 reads CASGLTDRGNTEAFF. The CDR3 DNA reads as TGTGCTAGTGGTTTGACGGACAGGGGGAACACTGAAGCTTTCTTT.

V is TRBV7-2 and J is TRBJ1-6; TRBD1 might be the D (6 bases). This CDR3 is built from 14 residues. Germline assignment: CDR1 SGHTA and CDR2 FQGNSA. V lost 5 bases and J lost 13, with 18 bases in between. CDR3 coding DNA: TGTGCCAGCAGCCTAAAGACAGGAGATTTCCCCCTCCACTTT. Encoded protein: CASSLKTGDFPLHF.

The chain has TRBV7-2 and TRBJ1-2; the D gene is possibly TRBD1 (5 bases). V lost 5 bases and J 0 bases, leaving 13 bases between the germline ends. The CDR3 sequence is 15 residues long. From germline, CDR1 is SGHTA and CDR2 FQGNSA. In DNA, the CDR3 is TGTGCCAGCAGCCCACAAGGGGCAGCTAACTATGGCTACACCTTC. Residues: CASSPQGAANYGYTF.

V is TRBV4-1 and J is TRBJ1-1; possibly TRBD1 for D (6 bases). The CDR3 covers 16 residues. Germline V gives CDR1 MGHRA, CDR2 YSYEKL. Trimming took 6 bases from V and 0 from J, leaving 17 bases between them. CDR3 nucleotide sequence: TGCGCCAGCAGGAGGGGGGAGGGGACCATGAACACTGAAGCTTTCTTT. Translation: CASRRGEGTMNTEAFF.

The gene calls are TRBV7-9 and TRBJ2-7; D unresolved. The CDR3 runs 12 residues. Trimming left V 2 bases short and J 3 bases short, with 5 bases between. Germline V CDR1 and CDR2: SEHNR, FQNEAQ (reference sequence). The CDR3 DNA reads TGTGCCAGCAGCTTAACCCTCTACGAGCAGTACTTC. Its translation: CASSLTLYEQYF.

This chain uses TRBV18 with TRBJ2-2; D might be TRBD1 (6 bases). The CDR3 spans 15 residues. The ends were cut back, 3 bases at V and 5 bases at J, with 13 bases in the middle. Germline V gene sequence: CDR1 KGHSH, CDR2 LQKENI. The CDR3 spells CASSPDSRVTGELFF. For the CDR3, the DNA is TGTGCCAGCTCACCGGACAGCAGGGTTACCGGGGAGCTGTTTTTT. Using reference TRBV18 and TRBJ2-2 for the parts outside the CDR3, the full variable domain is NAGVMQNPRHLVRRRGQEARLRCSPMKGHSHVYWYRQLPEEGLKFMVYLQKENIIDESGMPKERFSAEFPKEGPSILRIQQVVRGDSAAYFCASSPDSRVTGELFFGEGSRLTVL.

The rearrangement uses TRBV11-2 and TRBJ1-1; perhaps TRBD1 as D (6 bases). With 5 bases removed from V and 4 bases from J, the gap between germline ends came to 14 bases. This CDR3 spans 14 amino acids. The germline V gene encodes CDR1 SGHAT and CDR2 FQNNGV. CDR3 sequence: CASSTTGRVTEAFF. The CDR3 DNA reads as TGTGCCAGCAGCACGACAGGCCGGGTCACTGAAGCTTTCTTT. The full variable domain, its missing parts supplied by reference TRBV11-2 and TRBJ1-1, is EAGVAQSPRYKIIEKRQSVAFWCNPISGHATLYWYQQILGQGPKLLIQFQNNGVVDDSQLPKDRFSAERLKGVDSTLKIQPAKLEDSAVYLCASSTTGRVTEAFFGQGTRLTVV.

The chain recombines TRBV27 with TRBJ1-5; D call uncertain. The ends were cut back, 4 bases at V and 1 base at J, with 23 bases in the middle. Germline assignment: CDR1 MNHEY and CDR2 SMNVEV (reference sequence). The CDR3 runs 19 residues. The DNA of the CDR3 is TGTGCCAGCAGTTCCTTCTCTTGGGCGAAGGTAAAGAGCAATCAGCCCCAGCATTTT. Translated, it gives CASSSFSWAKVKSNQPQHF.

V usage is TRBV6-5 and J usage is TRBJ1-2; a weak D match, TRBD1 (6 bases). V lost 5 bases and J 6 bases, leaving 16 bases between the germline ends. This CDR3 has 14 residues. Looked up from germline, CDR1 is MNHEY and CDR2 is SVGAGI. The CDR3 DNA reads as TGTGCCAGCAGTCTTAGTTATGGGGGCAATGGCTACACCTTC. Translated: CASSLSYGGNGYTF.